What follows is one TCR beta chain and its context. RNA was extracted with the RNeasy kit, and a quantity of roughly 0.5 to 1 ug was reverse transcribed using random hexamers. MiXCR, run by TCRdb on the immunoSEQ multiplex PCR reads, gives a single entry per CDR3 protein. The sample has about 250,000 distinct CDR3 sequences, around 95% seen once. These data are taken from a study of CD8 T cells in Susac syndrome. Germline CDR1 is SNHLY and CDR2 is FYNNEI. This CDR3 has 17 amino acids. V gave up 0 bases and J gave up 7 bases, with 18 bases separating them. The sequenced sample consisted of CD4+ T cells from PBMCs. The chain joins TRBV2 to TRBJ2-2; D unclear. The receptor was isolated from a human donor with multiple sclerosis. CDR3 sequence: CASSEALGLAPDGELFF. The CDR3 DNA sequence: TGTGCCAGCAGTGAAGCGCTCGGCTTAGCTCCGGACGGGGAGCTGTTTTTT.